A single sample gave rise to the 10 T cell receptor beta chains below, sequenced in a study of blood T cell repertoires in COVID-19 (TCRdb year 2020). The library was prepared using the immunoSEQ multiplex PCR assay. The source is immuneACCESS, and TCRdb retained only in-frame sequences with V and J called. Part of the clones is not carried over; for the studies checked, unresolved V genes explain less than half of this, and the remainder is unexplained. The sample table contains approximately 84,000 clones; only one count was recorded for around four fifths of them. The top ten clones comprise roughly 15% of the sample. Sample: peripheral blood. Source of these receptors: a human donor in a cohort sampled during active COVID-19.

The sample holds many counts of this clone. The rearrangement uses TRBV10-3 and TRBJ1-1; the D gene is possibly TRBD1 (5 bases). Trimming left V 8 bases short and J 0 bases short, with 13 bases between. The CDR3 is made up of 14 amino acids. Germline V gene data show CDR1 as ENHRY and CDR2 as SYGVKD. The CDR3, as DNA: TGTGCCATCGGTCGGGGGGAAATGAACACTGAAGCTTTCTTT. Protein sequence: CAIGRGEMNTEAFF.

In nucleotides, the CDR3 is TGCAGTGCTAGAGTAGCGGGAACACAGTACTTC. This codes for CSARVAGTQYF. The rearrangement links TRBV20-1 to TRBJ2-5; TRBD2 agrees at 8 bases. This CDR3 contains 11 residues. The germline CDR1 and CDR2 sequences are DFQATT and SNEGSKA (reference sequence). J lost 11 bases, V lost 1 base, and 3 bases had no gene match.

The CDR3 is CASSVESGPSYEQYF. The CDR3 region has the DNA TGTGCCAGCAGCGTAGAAAGCGGGCCTAGCTACGAGCAGTACTTC. This sequence joins TRBV9 and TRBJ2-7; perhaps TRBD2 as D (6 bases). Germline values: CDR1 SGDLS, CDR2 YYNGEE. V was clipped by 0 bases and J by 3 bases, with 13 bases between them. The CDR3 spans 15 residues.

V gene TRBV9 combines with J gene TRBJ2-3; 16 bases match TRBD2. Trimming removed 0 bases from V and 2 bases from J; junction bases left unmatched: 9. Germline V gene sequence: CDR1 SGDLS, CDR2 YYNGEE. The CDR3 consists of 20 residues. CDR3 DNA: TGTGCCAGCAGCGTAGAGGGGACTAGCGGGAGGGAACACAACACAGATACGCAGTATTTT. It specifies CASSVEGTSGREHNTDTQYF.

The chain couples TRBV5-1 to TRBJ2-1, with 8 bases fitting TRBD2. Germline trimming cut 1 base from V and 6 bases from J; bases unmatched to any gene: 6. The length of the CDR3 is 15 residues. Germline V CDR1 and CDR2: SGHRS, YFSETQ. The CDR3 coding sequence is TGCGCCAGCAGCTTGCAAACGGGAGGGCCCAATGAGCAGTTCTTC. Amino acid sequence: CASSLQTGGPNEQFF.

In the case of this clone: At one end the junction does not follow the germline gene, possibly because of a read error. CDR3: CASKILGAELF. The CDR3 nucleotides read TGTGCCAGCAAGATCCTAGGGGCAGAACTCTTC. This chain connects TRBV6-5 to TRBJ1-2, with D perhaps matching TRBD1 (5 bases). CDR1 MNHEY and CDR2 SVGAGI come from the germline V gene. The CDR3 has 11 amino acids.

J is TRBJ1-1 and V is TRBV7-8; D perhaps matches TRBD1 (6 bases). V was pared by 6 bases and J by 4 bases, with 27 bases between. Germline CDR1 reads SGHVS; CDR2 reads FQNEAQ. The CDR3 runs 18 residues. This chain's CDR3 is CASRRTGTRGRGGTEAFF. CDR3 nucleotide sequence: TGTGCCAGCAGACGTACCGGGACAAGGGGCCGGGGGGGCACTGAAGCTTTCTTT.

The rearrangement joins TRBV27 to TRBJ1-2; D perhaps matches TRBD1 (5 bases). Germline V lookup: CDR1 MNHEY, CDR2 SMNVEV (reference sequence). The CDR3 is 17 amino acids. The V gene lost 6 bases and the J gene lost 4 bases, with 24 bases spanning the gap. DNA of the CDR3: TGTGCCAGCAGCGGGGCCGGGCAGGGAGGTCGAAGCTATGGCTACACCTTC. It codes for CASSGAGQGGRSYGYTF.

This sequence joins TRBV7-9 and TRBJ2-5; 13 bases match TRBD2. Germline assignment: CDR1 SEHNR and CDR2 FQNEAQ (reference sequence). Germline trimming cut 5 bases from V and 4 bases from J; bases unmatched to any gene: 10. The CDR3 is 17 amino acids. Written as DNA, the CDR3 is TGTGCCAGCAGCGCCAGACTAGCGGGGGGCAGGGGAGAGACCCAGTACTTC. It codes for CASSARLAGGRGETQYF.

This clone was detected a few times. The chain joins TRBV19 to TRBJ2-1; D is possibly TRBD1 (6 bases). Per germline, CDR1 LNHDA and CDR2 SQIVND (reference sequence). The CDR3 contains 16 residues. V was pared by 5 bases and J by 6 bases, with 20 bases between. The DNA for the CDR3 is TGTGCCAGTAGTCTCCTACAGGGTCCGCCCGGCAATGAGCAGTTCTTC. Protein: CASSLLQGPPGNEQFF. Looking up the rest from reference TRBV19 and TRBJ2-1 gives the full variable domain: DGGITQSPKYLFRKEGQNVTLSCEQNLNHDAMYWYRQDPGQGLRLIYYSQIVNDFQKGDIAEGYSVSREKKESFPLTVTSAQKNPTAFYLCASSLLQGPPGNEQFFGPGTRLTVL.